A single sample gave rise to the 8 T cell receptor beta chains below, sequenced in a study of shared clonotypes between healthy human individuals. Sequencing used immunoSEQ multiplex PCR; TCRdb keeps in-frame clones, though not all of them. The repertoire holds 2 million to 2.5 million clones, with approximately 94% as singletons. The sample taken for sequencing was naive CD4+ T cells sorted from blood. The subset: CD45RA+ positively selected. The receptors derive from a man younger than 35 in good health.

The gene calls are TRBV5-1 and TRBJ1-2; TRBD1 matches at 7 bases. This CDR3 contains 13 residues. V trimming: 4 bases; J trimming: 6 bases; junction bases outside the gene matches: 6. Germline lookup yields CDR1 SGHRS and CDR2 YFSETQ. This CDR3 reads CASSRQGVDGYTF. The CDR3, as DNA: TGCGCCAGCAGCCGACAGGGTGTGGATGGCTACACCTTC.

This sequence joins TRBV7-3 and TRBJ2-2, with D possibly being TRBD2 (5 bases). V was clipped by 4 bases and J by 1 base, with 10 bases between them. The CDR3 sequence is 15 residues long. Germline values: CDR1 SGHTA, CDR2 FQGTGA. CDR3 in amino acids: CASSSRAVNTGELFF. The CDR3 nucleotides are TGTGCCAGCAGCTCGCGGGCGGTGAACACCGGGGAGCTGTTTTTT.

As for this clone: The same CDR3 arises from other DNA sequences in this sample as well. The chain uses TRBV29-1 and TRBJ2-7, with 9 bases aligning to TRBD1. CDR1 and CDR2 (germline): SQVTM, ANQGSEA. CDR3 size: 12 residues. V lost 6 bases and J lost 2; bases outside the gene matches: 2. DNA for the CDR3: TGCAGCGTCCGGACAGGGGCCTACGAGCAGTACTTC. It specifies CSVRTGAYEQYF.

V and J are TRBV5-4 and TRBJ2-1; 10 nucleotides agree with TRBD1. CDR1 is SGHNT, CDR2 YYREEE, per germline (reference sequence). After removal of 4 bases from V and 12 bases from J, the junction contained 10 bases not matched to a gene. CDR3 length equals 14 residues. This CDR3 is CASSQTGTGAVQFF. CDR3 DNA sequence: TGTGCCAGCAGCCAGACCGGGACAGGGGCCGTGCAGTTCTTC.

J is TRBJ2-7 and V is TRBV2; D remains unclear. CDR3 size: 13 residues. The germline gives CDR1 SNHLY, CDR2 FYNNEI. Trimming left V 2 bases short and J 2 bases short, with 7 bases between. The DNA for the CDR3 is TGTGCCAGCAGTGAAATTAGAGCCTACGAGCAGTACTTC. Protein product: CASSEIRAYEQYF.

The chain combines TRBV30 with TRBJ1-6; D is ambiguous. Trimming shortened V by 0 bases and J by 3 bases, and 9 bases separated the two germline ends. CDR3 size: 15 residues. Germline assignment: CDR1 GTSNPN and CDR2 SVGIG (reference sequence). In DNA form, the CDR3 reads TGTGCCTGGAGTGTATTTGCGGACTATAATTCACCCCTCCACTTT. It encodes CAWSVFADYNSPLHF.

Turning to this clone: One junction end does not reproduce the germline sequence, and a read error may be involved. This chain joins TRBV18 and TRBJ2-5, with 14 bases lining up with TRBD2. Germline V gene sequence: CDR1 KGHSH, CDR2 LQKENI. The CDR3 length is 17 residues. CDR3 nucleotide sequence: TGTGCCAGCTCACCCCTTCCGACTAGCGGGGGGGGAGAGGCCCAGTACTTC. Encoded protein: CASSPLPTSGGGEAQYF.

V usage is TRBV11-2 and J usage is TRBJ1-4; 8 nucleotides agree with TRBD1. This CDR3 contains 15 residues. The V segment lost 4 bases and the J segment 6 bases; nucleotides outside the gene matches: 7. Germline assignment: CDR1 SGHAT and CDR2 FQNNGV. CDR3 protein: CASSSRTGIYEKLFF. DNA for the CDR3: TGTGCCAGCAGCTCCCGGACAGGGATATATGAAAAACTGTTTTTT.